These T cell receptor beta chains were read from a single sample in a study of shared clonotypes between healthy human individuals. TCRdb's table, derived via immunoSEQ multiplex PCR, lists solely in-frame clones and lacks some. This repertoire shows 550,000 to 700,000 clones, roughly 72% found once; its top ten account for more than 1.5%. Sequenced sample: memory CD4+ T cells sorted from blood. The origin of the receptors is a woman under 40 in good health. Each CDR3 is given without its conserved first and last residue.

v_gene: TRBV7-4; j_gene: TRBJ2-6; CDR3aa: ASSSLGTRETGANVLT
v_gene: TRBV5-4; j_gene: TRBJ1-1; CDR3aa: ASRNNSEAF
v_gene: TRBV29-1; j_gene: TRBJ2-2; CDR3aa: SVGTSTYTGELF
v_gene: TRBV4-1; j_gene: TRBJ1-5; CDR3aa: ASSDRGPLSNQPQH
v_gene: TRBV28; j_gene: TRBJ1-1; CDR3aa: ASREPTRVNTEAF
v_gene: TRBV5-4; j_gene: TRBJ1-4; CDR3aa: ASSSGTRNEKLF
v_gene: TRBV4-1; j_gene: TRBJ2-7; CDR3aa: ASSPRVGAPRTHEQY
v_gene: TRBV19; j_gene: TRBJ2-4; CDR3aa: ASSISGIAKNIQY
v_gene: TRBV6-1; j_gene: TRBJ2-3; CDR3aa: ASSGPYRLGTDTQY
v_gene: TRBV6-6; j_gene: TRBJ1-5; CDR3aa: ASSFQGEVNQPQH
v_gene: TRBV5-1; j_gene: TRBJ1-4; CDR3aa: ASSLRPIATNEKLF
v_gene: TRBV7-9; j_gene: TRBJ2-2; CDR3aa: ASSLRTNPNTGELF
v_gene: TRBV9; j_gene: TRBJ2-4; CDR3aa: ASSVGAGAAKNIQY
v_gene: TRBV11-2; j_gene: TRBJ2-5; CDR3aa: ASSPDRGLETQY
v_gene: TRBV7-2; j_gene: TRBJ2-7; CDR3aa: ASSHWGSSAYEQY
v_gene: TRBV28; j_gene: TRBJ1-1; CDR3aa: ASSLRRTNTEAF
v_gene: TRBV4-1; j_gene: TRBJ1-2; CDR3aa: ASSQVVGNYGYT
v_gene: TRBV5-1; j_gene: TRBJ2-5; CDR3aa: ASSSKFGLETQY
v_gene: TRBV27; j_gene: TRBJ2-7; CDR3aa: ASSLGSQREKGQY
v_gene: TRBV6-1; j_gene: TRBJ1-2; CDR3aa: ASSGGGGSNYGYT
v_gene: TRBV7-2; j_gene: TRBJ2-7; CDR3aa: ASSLGWGTVYEQY
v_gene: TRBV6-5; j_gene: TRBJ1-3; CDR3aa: ARSLGSGNTIY
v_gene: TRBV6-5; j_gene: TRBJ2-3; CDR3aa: ASSPQTGGGDTQY
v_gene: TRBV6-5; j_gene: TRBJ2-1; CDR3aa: ASSRAGISYNEQF
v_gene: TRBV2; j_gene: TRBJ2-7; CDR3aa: ASSAISYEQY
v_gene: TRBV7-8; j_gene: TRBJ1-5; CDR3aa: ASSPRGRPNQPQH
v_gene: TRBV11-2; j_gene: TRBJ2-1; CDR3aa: ASSLGGMGVRNEQF
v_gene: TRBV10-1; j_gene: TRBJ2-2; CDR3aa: ASTEGQGDTGELF
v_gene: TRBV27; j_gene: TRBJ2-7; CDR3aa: ASSRDSPYEQY